This T cell receptor beta chain was profiled in a study of OX40 agonist ivuxolimab in advanced cancers. Profiled with immunoSEQ multiplex PCR; TCRdb holds only in-frame clones, not every one. The sample holds 65,000 to 95,000 clones, roughly 84% seen once. The CDR3 extends over 13 amino acids. Between the trimmed V and J ends, which lost 5 bases and 12 bases, there was a span of 17 bases. CDR1 is MNHEY and CDR2 is SVGAGI in the germline V gene. The V and J genes are TRBV6-5 and TRBJ2-1, with TRBD2 as a possible D gene (6 bases). This TCR came from an adult with an advanced solid tumor such as melanoma, head and neck, liver or kidney cancer. The sample consisted of CD4+ or CD8+ T cells sorted from blood, taken in a trial of the OX40 agonist ivuxolimab. CDR3 residues: CASSTPTRLVQFF. The CDR3, as DNA: TGTGCCAGCAGTACCCCGACTAGATTGGTGCAGTTCTTC.